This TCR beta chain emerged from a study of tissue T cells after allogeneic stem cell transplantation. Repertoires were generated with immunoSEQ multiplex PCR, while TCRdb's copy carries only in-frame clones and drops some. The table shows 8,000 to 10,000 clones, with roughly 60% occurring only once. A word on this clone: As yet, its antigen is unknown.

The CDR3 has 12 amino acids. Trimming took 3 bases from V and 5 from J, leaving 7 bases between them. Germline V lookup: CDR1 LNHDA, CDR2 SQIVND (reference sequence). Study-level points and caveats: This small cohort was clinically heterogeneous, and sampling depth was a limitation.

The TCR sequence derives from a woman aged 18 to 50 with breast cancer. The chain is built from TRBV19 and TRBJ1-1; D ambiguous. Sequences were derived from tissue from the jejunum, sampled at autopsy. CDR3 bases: TGTGCCAGTAGTATGATCGGAACTGAAGCTTTCTTT. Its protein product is CASSMIGTEAFF.